A selection of T cell receptor beta chains follows, all from one sample in a study of graft-versus-host responses after intestinal transplantation. Here immunoSEQ multiplex PCR was the method, and the copy in TCRdb shows in-frame clones only, minus some. Here the sample spans roughly 110,000 clones, around 94% being singletons. Antigens for these TCRs are unknown. Sequenced material: unstimulated CD4+ T cells sorted from spleen or lymph node cells, taken before transplant. These receptors all come from a human donor who was the organ donor for an intestinal transplant. Each CDR3 is given with its conserved first and last residue. The D gene is left open where the match is weak.

J gene,V gene,D gene,CDR3 DNA,CDR3 protein
TRBJ2-2,TRBV7-9,-,TGTGCCAGCAGCTTGTTCGGGCTGATCACCGGGGAGCTGTTTTTT,CASSLFGLITGELFF
TRBJ2-4,TRBV14,-,TGTGCCAGCAGCCAAGGCATAATCTCGGGGCAGCTAGCCAAAAACATTCAGTACTTC,CASSQGIISGQLAKNIQYF
TRBJ1-3,TRBV6-5,-,TGTGCCAGCAGTCAACAGCGGACAGCCGGAAACACCATATATTTT,CASSQQRTAGNTIYF
TRBJ2-1,TRBV7-9,-,TGTGCCAGCAGCCCCACGCGGGATACGAATGAGCAGTTCTTC,CASSPTRDTNEQFF
TRBJ2-3,TRBV30,TRBD2,TGTGCCTGGAGTGTACGGCTAGCGGGAGGGCACGATACGCAGTATTTT,CAWSVRLAGGHDTQYF
TRBJ2-3,TRBV7-2,-,TGTGCCAGCAGCGTCCTGGGGGGACTTGCGCGCACAGATACGCAGTATTTT,CASSVLGGLARTDTQYF
TRBJ2-7,TRBV7-8,TRBD2,TGTGCCAGCAGCTGGACTAGCGGCTACGAGCAGTACTTC,CASSWTSGYEQYF
TRBJ1-1,TRBV7-6,TRBD1,TGTGCCAGCAGCCCGGGGACAGGGACGAACACTGAAGCTTTCTTT,CASSPGTGTNTEAFF
TRBJ2-1,TRBV11-3,-,TGTGCCAGCAGCTTAGAATGGGGAGTCCCCTACAATGAGCAGTTCTTC,CASSLEWGVPYNEQFF
TRBJ2-6,TRBV19,-,TGTGCCAGTAGGGGGATGTTCTCTGGGGCCAACGTCCTGACTTTC,CASRGMFSGANVLTF
TRBJ2-1,TRBV10-1,-,TGCGCCAGCAGTTATATCTGGGCTCCAAGCTCCTACAATGAGCAGTTCTTC,CASSYIWAPSSYNEQFF
TRBJ2-1,TRBV2,-,TGTGCCAGCAAAGCCAGCCCCAGCTCCTACAATGAGCAGTTCTTC,CASKASPSSYNEQFF
TRBJ1-1,TRBV15,TRBD1,TGTGCCACCAGCCAGGGGGGGGTAGGGACTGAAGCTTTCTTT,CATSQGGVGTEAFF
TRBJ2-3,TRBV29-1,-,TGCAGCGTTGAAACCAGCATTCAGGGAGATACGCAGTATTTT,CSVETSIQGDTQYF